These 32 T cell receptor beta chains came from one sample sequenced in a study of CD8 T cells in ankylosing spondylitis. TCRdb reprocessed the 5' RACE reads via MiXCR and lists one record per CDR3 protein. In the table there are about 160,000 distinct CDR3 sequences, approximately 20% of which are singletons. The material sequenced was blood, either unsorted or a sorted T cell fraction (not recorded which). The receptors originated from a male donor with ankylosing spondylitis or in good health (not recorded which).

This rearrangement joins TRBV7-8 to TRBJ1-2, with unresolved D. The V end was cut by 5 bases, the J end by 2 bases, with 15 bases between. Germline CDR1 is SGHVS and CDR2 is FQNEAQ. The CDR3 has 15 amino acids. CDR3 residues: CASSRALGANYGYTF. DNA of the CDR3: TGTGCCAGCAGCCGGGCACTGGGAGCCAACTATGGCTACACCTTC.

The CDR3 DNA reads as TGTGCCAGCACCATGGGGTCAGGGGTTTTGGAAAAACTGTTTTTT. Translating gives CASTMGSGVLEKLFF. V and J are TRBV12-3 or TRBV12-4 and TRBJ1-4, with D tentatively TRBD1 (6 bases). The CDR3 is 15 residues long. Deletions cut 7 bases from V and 8 bases from J, with 20 bases between.

At least ten counts were recorded for this clonotype. The J gene is TRBJ1-2, the V gene TRBV12-3 or TRBV12-4; possibly TRBD1 for D (5 bases). Trimming removed 6 bases at V and 4 bases at J, with 9 bases between. This CDR3 is 12 amino acids long. The DNA of the CDR3 is TGTGCCAGCAGCGCCGGGACCTATGGCTACACCTTC. Translating gives CASSAGTYGYTF.

The V call is TRBV6-6, the J call TRBJ2-1; 8 bases are a match to TRBD2. With 6 bases clipped from V and 6 bases from J, the junction kept 1 base outside the gene matches. The germline CDR1 and CDR2 sequences are MNHNY and SVGAGI (reference sequence). The CDR3 contains 12 residues. The DNA of the CDR3 is TGTGCCAGCAGGACTAGCGTCAATGAGCAGTTCTTC. Encoded protein: CASRTSVNEQFF.

CDR3 nucleotide sequence: TGTGCCAGCAGTACAAAGAGTGGGGGATGGAGCAATCAGCCCCAGCATTTT. Its translation is CASSTKSGGWSNQPQHF. The chain carries TRBV6-6 and TRBJ1-5, with D possibly matching TRBD1 (5 bases). The V end was cut by 5 bases, the J end by 1 base, with 18 bases between. Germline lookup yields CDR1 MNHNY and CDR2 SVGAGI (reference sequence). CDR3 length equals 17 residues.

This clonotype has ten or more counts. J is TRBJ2-1 and V is TRBV20-1; 9 nucleotides match TRBD2. V shed 3 bases, J shed 7 bases, and the junction held 7 bases outside the gene matches. The CDR3 extends over 14 amino acids. Germline CDR1 DFQATT, CDR2 SNEGSKA (reference sequence). The CDR3 region is CSASFGTSRNEQFF. In DNA form, the CDR3 reads TGCAGTGCTAGTTTCGGGACTAGCAGGAATGAGCAGTTCTTC.

This clonotype is labeled medium-sized (0.01 to 0.1%). The V gene is TRBV29-1, the J gene TRBJ1-2; TRBD1 agrees at 12 bases. CDR3 length: 14 residues. Trimming cost V 0 bases and J 5 bases; bases outside gene matches: 1. The V gene's germline CDR1 is SQVTM and CDR2 ANQGSEA. CDR3 amino acids: CSVEEGQGAYGYTF. DNA for the CDR3: TGCAGCGTTGAAGAGGGACAGGGGGCGTATGGCTACACCTTC.

This clonotype was picked up many times. The chain employs TRBV10-3 and TRBJ2-2; D might be TRBD2 (5 bases). This CDR3 is built from 15 residues. Germline V gene lookup returns CDR1 ENHRY and CDR2 SYGVKD. The V end was cut by 7 bases, the J end by 5 bases, with 17 bases between. This CDR3 reads CAITRSSGGTGELFF. The CDR3 bases are TGTGCCATCACCCGGTCCAGCGGAGGAACCGGGGAGCTGTTTTTT.

At least ten counts were recorded for this clonotype. The chain has TRBV12-3 or TRBV12-4 and TRBJ1-5; D possibly corresponds to TRBD1 (5 bases). V was pared by 6 bases and J by 1 base, with 19 bases between. The CDR3 runs 17 residues. In nucleotides, the CDR3 is TGTGCCAGCAGCCCCTCGGCAGGGCCCTTGAGCAATCAGCCCCAGCATTTT. Residues: CASSPSAGPLSNQPQHF.

This clonotype turned up a few times. Mismatch with germline at one junction end may stem from a read error. The chain recombines TRBV5-1 with TRBJ2-3; D perhaps matches TRBD2 (6 bases). The CDR3 loop spans 13 amino acids. The germline V gene encodes CDR1 SGHRS and CDR2 YFSETQ. The CDR3 sequence is CASSLEGSDTQYF. DNA for the CDR3: TGTGCCAGCAGCTTGGAGGGATCAGATACGCAGTATTTT.

At least ten counts were recorded for this clonotype. The V gene is TRBV24-1, the J gene TRBJ2-5; D call uncertain. The CDR3 is 16 residues long. Germline CDR1 is KGHDR and CDR2 is SFDVKD. Trimming cost V 3 bases and J 5 bases, with 18 bases left between them. This CDR3 reads CATSDPRGDSSETQYF. CDR3 coding DNA: TGTGCCACCAGTGATCCCCGCGGTGACTCGTCGGAGACCCAGTACTTC.

There are a few counts of this clonotype. V and J are TRBV19 and TRBJ2-2; 7 bases fit TRBD1. The CDR3 consists of 17 residues. After removal of 2 bases from V and 3 bases from J, the junction contained 9 bases not matched to a gene. Germline assignment: CDR1 LNHDA and CDR2 SQIVND (reference sequence). The CDR3 region is CASSIFPTGRDTGELFF. CDR3 coding DNA: TGTGCCAGTAGTATATTCCCGACAGGGCGAGACACCGGGGAGCTGTTTTTT.

This clonotype occurred many times. The chain employs TRBV4-1 and TRBJ1-5; D call uncertain. Looked up from germline, CDR1 is MGHRA and CDR2 is YSYEKL. The CDR3 loop spans 15 amino acids. Between the trimmed V and J ends, which lost 0 bases and 5 bases, there was a span of 11 bases. The CDR3 loop is CASSQEWAPYQPQHF. CDR3 DNA sequence: TGCGCCAGCAGCCAAGAGTGGGCACCGTATCAGCCCCAGCATTTT.

This clonotype came up once. At one end, the junction sequence differs from germline, possibly due to a read error. This chain links TRBV5-1 with TRBJ2-7; no definite D call. The CDR3 has 14 amino acids. CDR1 SGHRS and CDR2 YFSETQ come from the germline V gene. Here the CDR3 DNA reads TGCACCAGCAGCTTGGAAGGTCGTGGGTACGAGCAGTACTTC. As protein: CTSSLEGRGYEQYF. Complete variable domain (other parts from reference TRBV5-1 and TRBJ2-7): KAGVTQTPRYLIKTRGQQVTLSCSPISGHRSVSWYQQTPGQGLQFLFEYFSETQRNKGNFPGRFSGRQFSNSRSEMNVSTLELGDSALYLCTSSLEGRGYEQYFGPGTRLTVT.

The chain employs TRBV10-3 and TRBJ2-1, with TRBD1 identical over 10 bases. This CDR3 contains 14 residues. The V gene's germline CDR1 is ENHRY and CDR2 SYGVKD. Trimming removed 4 bases from V and 7 bases from J; junction bases left unmatched: 4. The CDR3 loop reads CAISAGQGFNEQFF. The DNA for the CDR3 is TGTGCCATCAGTGCGGGACAGGGGTTTAATGAGCAGTTCTTC.

Points on this clonotype: A much larger clone is a single base away; this may be a read error. V usage is TRBV4-1 and J usage is TRBJ1-6; D possibly corresponds to TRBD1 (6 bases). Looked up from germline, CDR1 is MGHRA and CDR2 is YSYEKL. This CDR3 contains 16 residues. CDR3 protein: CASSQGQLRGNSPIHF. The CDR3 DNA follows: TGCGCCAGCAGCCAAGGGCAGTTGAGGGGGAATTCACCCATCCACTTT.

This clonotype was observed many times. The genes are TRBV9 and TRBJ2-7; no reliable D call. CDR1 SGDLS and CDR2 YYNGEE come from the germline V gene. V was clipped by 0 bases and J by 7 bases, with 11 bases between them. The CDR3 runs 13 residues. In DNA form, the CDR3 reads TGTGCCAGCAGCGTAGAAGACTTTAGGGAGCAGTACTTC. Protein sequence: CASSVEDFREQYF.

The sample holds many counts of this clonotype. The gene calls are TRBV5-1 and TRBJ1-1, with TRBD1 matching over 7 bases. The CDR3 loop spans 12 amino acids. In germline, CDR1 is SGHRS, CDR2 YFSETQ. V lost 4 bases, J lost 5 bases, and 2 bases stayed unmatched. The CDR3 region is CASSQGQTEAFF. The CDR3 DNA reads as TGCGCCAGCAGCCAGGGACAGACTGAAGCTTTCTTT.

This clonotype has a count of ten or more. The junction does not match germline at one end; this may be a read error. The gene calls are TRBV20-1 and TRBJ1-1; no reliable D call. The CDR3 length is 12 residues. Germline V gene sequence: CDR1 DFQATT, CDR2 SNEGSKA (reference sequence). CDR3 DNA: TGCAGTGCCAGAGCCGATCAGGCTGAAGCTTTCTTT. This encodes CSARADQAEAFF.

A few counts support this clonotype. The chain couples TRBV7-9 to TRBJ2-5, with D possibly matching TRBD1 (6 bases). The CDR3 is 15 amino acids. The germline V gene has CDR1 SEHNR and CDR2 FQNEAQ (reference sequence). V lost 0 bases and J lost 3, with 11 bases in between. CDR3 sequence: CASSLAGGREETQYF. CDR3 DNA sequence: TGTGCCAGCAGCTTAGCAGGGGGACGGGAAGAGACCCAGTACTTC.

V is TRBV29-1 and J is TRBJ2-7; 10 bases agree with TRBD1. The CDR3 sequence is 12 residues long. Trimming cost V 6 bases and J 7 bases; bases outside gene matches: 6. Germline-derived CDR1 and CDR2 are SQVTM and ANQGSEA. Here the CDR3 DNA reads TGCAGCGTCCGACAGGGGGCTTGGGAGCAGTACTTC. Protein: CSVRQGAWEQYF.

This clonotype was counted many times. The CDR3 region has the DNA TGCGCCAGCAGCTTGGGAGGACACTCAGATACGCAGTATTTT. Its translation: CASSLGGHSDTQYF. This chain uses TRBV5-1 with TRBJ2-3, with a weak D call TRBD1 (5 bases). V shed 0 bases and J shed 4 bases, with 9 bases lying between them. The CDR3 extends over 14 amino acids. The V gene's germline CDR1 is SGHRS and CDR2 YFSETQ.

The chain is built from TRBV25-1 and TRBJ2-7; TRBD2 aligns across 11 bases. CDR3 length: 14 residues. The trim removed 7 bases at V and 5 bases at J, leaving 7 bases unmatched. Per the germline V gene, CDR1 is MGHDK and CDR2 is SYGVNS. Written as DNA, the CDR3 is TGTGCCAGCAATATACTAGCGGGAGTTCACGAGCAGTACTTC. This sequence encodes CASNILAGVHEQYF.

The chain carries TRBV5-1 and TRBJ2-3; tentatively, D is TRBD2 (5 bases). The CDR3 length is 13 residues. Germline V gene lookup returns CDR1 SGHRS and CDR2 YFSETQ. V gave up 2 bases and J gave up 4 bases, with 8 bases separating them. The CDR3 loop is CASSFSGSDTQYF. The CDR3 DNA reads as TGCGCCAGCAGCTTTTCGGGGTCAGATACGCAGTATTTT.

This clonotype came up many times. The V gene is TRBV20-1, the J gene TRBJ2-7; maybe TRBD2 (6 bases). This CDR3 comprises 13 residues. V lost 6 bases and J 4 bases, leaving 16 bases between the germline ends. The germline gives CDR1 DFQATT, CDR2 SNEGSKA (reference sequence). CDR3: CSATRRAGYEQYF. Written as DNA, the CDR3 is TGCAGTGCCACCCGGAGGGCAGGGTACGAGCAGTACTTC.

This clonotype was found many times. The rearrangement uses TRBV12-3 or TRBV12-4 and TRBJ1-2, with 7 bases identical to TRBD1. The CDR3 has 11 amino acids. Germline trimming cut 6 bases from V and 11 bases from J; bases unmatched to any gene: 6. CDR3 in amino acids: CASSPGTEYTF. The CDR3 region has the DNA TGTGCCAGCAGCCCAGGGACAGAGTACACCTTC.

The chain carries TRBV18 and TRBJ1-1; tentatively, D is TRBD1 (6 bases). Looked up from germline, CDR1 is KGHSH and CDR2 is LQKENI. V was cut by 6 bases and J by 6 bases, with 11 bases left in between. The length of the CDR3 is 12 residues. The DNA of the CDR3 is TGTGCCAGCTCGGAGGGGGGGGCTGAAGCTTTCTTT. Translated: CASSEGGAEAFF. Combining the CDR3 with reference TRBV18 and TRBJ1-1 gives the whole variable domain NAGVMQNPRHLVRRRGQEARLRCSPMKGHSHVYWYRQLPEEGLKFMVYLQKENIIDESGMPKERFSAEFPKEGPSILRIQQVVRGDSAAYFCASSEGGAEAFFGQGTRLTVV.

This chain joins TRBV5-1 and TRBJ2-7; no reliable D call. The length of the CDR3 is 13 residues. V lost 0 bases to trimming and J lost 3 bases, with 7 bases between them. CDR1 and CDR2 from the germline V gene are SGHRS and YFSETQ. CDR3 in amino acids: CASSLGPYYEQYF. Written as DNA, the CDR3 is TGCGCCAGCAGCTTGGGGCCTTACTACGAGCAGTACTTC. Variable domain in full (rest from reference TRBV5-1 and TRBJ2-7): KAGVTQTPRYLIKTRGQQVTLSCSPISGHRSVSWYQQTPGQGLQFLFEYFSETQRNKGNFPGRFSGRQFSNSRSEMNVSTLELGDSALYLCASSLGPYYEQYFGPGTRLTVT.

The chain links TRBV6-5 to TRBJ2-1; 13 bases match TRBD2. The ends lost 6 bases at V and 2 bases at J; junction bases unmatched: 4. Germline lookup yields CDR1 MNHEY and CDR2 SVGAGI. The CDR3 is 16 amino acids. The chain's CDR3 is CASRQGLAGTYNEQFF. The CDR3 nucleotides read TGTGCCAGCAGACAGGGACTAGCGGGAACCTACAATGAGCAGTTCTTC.

The V and J genes are TRBV5-1 and TRBJ2-7, with 8 bases identical to TRBD2. The V gene's germline CDR1 is SGHRS and CDR2 YFSETQ. The CDR3 length is 16 residues. Losses at the gene ends were 1 base for V and 0 bases for J; bases not matched to a gene: 6. The CDR3 reads CASSLSSGVSSYEQYF. CDR3 coding DNA: TGCGCCAGCAGCTTGAGTAGCGGGGTTAGCTCCTACGAGCAGTACTTC.

This clonotype has at least ten counts. The chain carries TRBV11-2 and TRBJ2-4; a possible D gene is TRBD2 (6 bases). The V end was cut by 4 bases, the J end by 6 bases, with 16 bases between. The germline V gene has CDR1 SGHAT and CDR2 FQNNGV. The CDR3 is 15 amino acids. In DNA form, the CDR3 reads TGTGCCAGCAGCTCCTCCGTGGGTAGCGGAAACATTCAGTACTTC. Its translation is CASSSSVGSGNIQYF.

The chain carries TRBV6-1 and TRBJ1-5, with 9 nucleotides matching TRBD1. V shed 2 bases, J shed 0 bases, and the junction held 8 bases outside the gene matches. Per germline, CDR1 MNHNS and CDR2 SASEGT. This CDR3 is 18 amino acids long. The CDR3 sequence: CASSELGQGPYSNQPQHF. CDR3 in DNA: TGTGCCAGCAGTGAATTGGGACAGGGCCCTTATAGCAATCAGCCCCAGCATTTT.